A single sample is the source of the 30 T cell receptor beta chains below, sequenced in a study of blood T cell repertoires in COVID-19. Only in-frame clones appear in the TCRdb table, and some are missing; sequencing was by immunoSEQ multiplex PCR. The sample records some 74,000 clones, approximately 80% being singletons. Sequenced material: peripheral blood. Receptor source: a woman older than 75 with active or convalescent COVID-19.

This clone was counted a few times. The chain recombines TRBV28 with TRBJ1-1; TRBD1 agrees at 7 bases. The CDR3 spans 15 residues. Trimming cost V 2 bases and J 1 base; bases outside gene matches: 4. In germline, CDR1 is MDHEN, CDR2 SYDVKM. CDR3 DNA sequence: TGTGCCAGCAGTTTAGGAGACAGGGAGAACACTGAAGCTTTCTTT. It encodes CASSLGDRENTEAFF.

The chain carries TRBV5-1 and TRBJ1-1; TRBD1 is a possible D gene (6 bases). Germline CDR1 reads SGHRS; CDR2 reads YFSETQ. V lost 4 bases and J lost 2, with 12 bases in between. The CDR3 covers 14 residues. For the CDR3, the DNA is TGCGCCAGCAGCACACAGGGCACTAACACTGAAGCTTTCTTT. This translates into CASSTQGTNTEAFF.

J is TRBJ1-2 and V is TRBV28; D unresolved. This CDR3 has 12 residues. Trimming shortened V by 2 bases and J by 5 bases, and 6 bases separated the two germline ends. Per germline, CDR1 MDHEN and CDR2 SYDVKM. CDR3 DNA: TGTGCCAGCAGTTTAATGCTATATGGCTACACCTTC. Translating gives CASSLMLYGYTF.

The CDR3 DNA is TGTGCCAGCAGCCCCCAGAAGAAGAACACTGAAGCTTTCTTT. Its protein is CASSPQKKNTEAFF. This chain links TRBV3-1 (or the pseudogene TRBV3-2) with TRBJ1-1, with D hard to call. V was cut by 4 bases and J by 1 base, with 10 bases left in between. This CDR3 has 14 residues. Per the germline V gene, CDR1 is LGHDT and CDR2 is YNNKEL (reference sequence).

The genes are TRBV7-9 and TRBJ1-2; unclear D gene. V was clipped by 5 bases and J by 3 bases, with 4 bases between them. Germline CDR1 is SEHNR and CDR2 is FQNEAQ (reference sequence). The CDR3 spans 11 residues. CDR3 sequence reads: CASSPDYGYTF. Here the CDR3 DNA reads TGTGCCAGCAGCCCGGACTATGGCTACACCTTC. The full variable domain, its missing parts supplied by reference TRBV7-9 and TRBJ1-2, is DTGVSQNPRHKITKRGQNVTFRCDPISEHNRLYWYRQTLGQGPEFLTYFQNEAQLEKSRLLSDRFSAERPKGSFSTLEIQRTEQGDSAMYLCASSPDYGYTFGSGTRLTVV.

The chain employs TRBV11-2 and TRBJ2-1, with 9 bases fitting TRBD2. The CDR3 covers 16 residues. V shed 6 bases and J 7 bases; nucleotides not matched to a gene: 13. The germline V gene has CDR1 SGHAT and CDR2 FQNNGV. The CDR3 protein is CASSPERAGGLNEQFF. CDR3 DNA: TGTGCCAGCAGTCCAGAGCGAGCGGGAGGTCTAAATGAGCAGTTCTTC. The full variable domain, rest sourced from reference TRBV11-2 and TRBJ2-1, is EAGVAQSPRYKIIEKRQSVAFWCNPISGHATLYWYQQILGQGPKLLIQFQNNGVVDDSQLPKDRFSAERLKGVDSTLKIQPAKLEDSAVYLCASSPERAGGLNEQFFGPGTRLTVL.

The CDR3 here is CASSYKRDLGELFF. The CDR3, as DNA: TGTGCCAGCAGTTATAAGCGGGACCTGGGGGAGCTGTTTTTT. The chain employs TRBV9 and TRBJ2-2; TRBD2 agrees at 7 bases. Trimming at V came to 5 bases and at J to 8 bases, leaving 9 bases not matched to a gene. The CDR3 contains 14 residues. CDR1 is SGDLS, CDR2 YYNGEE, per germline.

The chain recombines TRBV5-1 with TRBJ2-7, with D possibly matching TRBD2 (7 bases). This CDR3 has 14 residues. V was clipped by 2 bases and J by 6 bases, with 15 bases between them. Germline assignment: CDR1 SGHRS and CDR2 YFSETQ. The CDR3 nucleotides are TGCGCCAGCAGCTTAGCGGGACGGGGGCGCGAGCAGTACTTC. Its protein product is CASSLAGRGREQYF.

This clone showed up just a few times. J is TRBJ2-7 and V is TRBV11-2; the D is unclear. The CDR3 has 14 residues. V lost 6 bases and J lost 3, with 15 bases in between. CDR1 SGHAT and CDR2 FQNNGV come from the germline V gene. DNA for the CDR3: TGTGCCAGCAGTCCGATTACGACAATCTACGAGCAGTACTTC. As protein: CASSPITTIYEQYF. The complete variable domain, with remaining parts taken from reference TRBV11-2 and TRBJ2-7, reads EAGVAQSPRYKIIEKRQSVAFWCNPISGHATLYWYQQILGQGPKLLIQFQNNGVVDDSQLPKDRFSAERLKGVDSTLKIQPAKLEDSAVYLCASSPITTIYEQYFGPGTRLTVT.

Written as DNA, the CDR3 is TGTGCCATCAGTGAGTCGGGGACGGGGGCCCAGTACTTC. It is translated as CAISESGTGAQYF. The genes are TRBV10-3 and TRBJ2-5; possible D gene TRBD2, 6 bases. The CDR3 loop spans 13 amino acids. Trimming shortened V by 0 bases and J by 9 bases, and 11 bases separated the two germline ends. CDR1 and CDR2 (germline): ENHRY, SYGVKD.

The chain uses TRBV11-2 and TRBJ2-1; 7 bases map to TRBD2. The germline V gene encodes CDR1 SGHAT and CDR2 FQNNGV. The length of the CDR3 is 14 residues. The ends lost 5 bases at V and 2 bases at J; junction bases unmatched: 3. Here the CDR3 DNA reads TGTGCCAGCAGCATTCTAGCGGCCTACAATGAGCAGTTCTTC. Translation: CASSILAAYNEQFF.

The chain combines TRBV9 with TRBJ2-1, with TRBD2 identical over 7 bases. The germline gives CDR1 SGDLS, CDR2 YYNGEE. CDR3 length: 13 residues. Trimming at V came to 0 bases and at J to 13 bases, leaving 7 bases not matched to a gene. The CDR3 loop is CASSVADRGGQFF. CDR3 DNA: TGTGCCAGCAGCGTAGCGGACCGCGGGGGACAGTTCTTC.

This clone was counted only a few times. The chain employs TRBV29-1 and TRBJ1-3; no definite D call. V was trimmed by 4 bases and J by 0 bases, leaving 10 bases between them. The CDR3 runs 14 residues. The germline CDR1 and CDR2 sequences are SQVTM and ANQGSEA. The CDR3 here is CSVAETNSGNTIYF. The CDR3 nucleotides are TGCAGCGTTGCGGAGACCAACTCTGGAAACACCATATATTTT.

The chain uses TRBV27 and TRBJ2-1, with D perhaps matching TRBD2 (6 bases). CDR3 length: 14 residues. Trimming cost V 5 bases and J 11 bases, with 19 bases left between them. Germline V gives CDR1 MNHEY, CDR2 SMNVEV (reference sequence). CDR3 loop: CASSPASTRGKQFF. The CDR3 DNA is TGTGCCAGCAGTCCCGCCTCGACTAGGGGAAAGCAGTTCTTC.

V gene TRBV19 combines with J gene TRBJ1-5; D is unclear. CDR1 and CDR2 from the germline V gene are LNHDA and SQIVND (reference sequence). The CDR3 totals 14 residues. The V gene lost 3 bases and the J gene lost 2 bases, with 8 bases spanning the gap. The CDR3 DNA follows: TGTGCCAGTAGTATGGTGGGAGGCAATCAGCCCCAGCATTTT. Its protein is CASSMVGGNQPQHF.

The genes are TRBV7-4 and TRBJ1-6; 7 nucleotides align to TRBD1. The CDR3 spans 17 residues. From germline, CDR1 is SGHVT and CDR2 SQSDAQ. The junction had 13 bases not matched to a gene; V was cut back by 2 bases and J by 9 bases. Here the CDR3 reads CASSLRTQQGICSPLHF. CDR3 nucleotide sequence: TGTGCCAGCAGCTTAAGGACCCAACAGGGGATTTGTTCACCCCTCCACTTT. The whole variable domain, remainder taken from reference TRBV7-4 and TRBJ1-6, is GAGVSQSPRYKVAKRGRDVALRCDSISGHVTLYWYRQTLGQGSEVLTYSQSDAQRDKSGRPSGRFSAERPERSVSTLKIQRTEQGDSAVYLCASSLRTQQGICSPLHFGNGTRLTVT.

The chain has TRBV6-5 and TRBJ1-1; D call uncertain. There are 13 residues in the CDR3. The V end was cut by 7 bases, the J end by 1 base, with 10 bases between. In germline, CDR1 is MNHEY, CDR2 SVGAGI. The CDR3 loop reads CASTLTQNTEAFF. The CDR3 nucleotides are TGTGCCAGCACACTGACACAGAACACTGAAGCTTTCTTT.

The chain recombines TRBV3-1 (or the pseudogene TRBV3-2) with TRBJ2-3; 7 nucleotides line up with TRBD1. CDR1 LGHDT and CDR2 YNNKEL come from the germline V gene (reference sequence). The V and J ends lost 3 bases and 7 bases, in that order; junction bases with no gene match: 7. The CDR3 runs 14 residues. CDR3 nucleotides: TGTGCCAGCAGCCAGGCCAGGGGGAGTAATACGCAGTATTTT. As protein: CASSQARGSNTQYF.

This chain joins TRBV2 and TRBJ1-2, with D hard to call. The length of the CDR3 is 13 residues. Per the germline V gene, CDR1 is SNHLY and CDR2 is FYNNEI. Trimming took 7 bases from V and 2 from J, leaving 11 bases between them. CDR3 sequence: CASKVGINYGYTF. For the CDR3, the DNA is TGTGCCAGCAAAGTGGGCATCAACTATGGCTACACCTTC.

This chain joins TRBV7-2 and TRBJ2-1, with no clear D. CDR1 SGHTA and CDR2 FQGNSA come from the germline V gene. The CDR3 length is 14 residues. The V end was cut by 1 base, the J end by 8 bases, with 12 bases between. CDR3 bases: TGTGCCAGCAGCTTAGGAACTTCCGTCGATGAGCAGTTCTTC. Its translation is CASSLGTSVDEQFF.

The chain joins TRBV30 to TRBJ2-1; TRBD2 matches at 13 bases. J gave up 1 base and V 3 bases, and 0 bases lay outside the gene matches. CDR3 length: 15 residues. CDR1 GTSNPN and CDR2 SVGIG come from the germline V gene (reference sequence). The CDR3 DNA reads as TGTGCCTGGAGACTAGCGGGGGGGTCCTACAATGAGCAGTTCTTC. Amino acids: CAWRLAGGSYNEQFF.

The chain links TRBV7-9 to TRBJ2-5; 9 bases agree with TRBD1. The CDR3 loop spans 13 amino acids. J was trimmed by 5 bases and V by 5 bases; bases with no gene match: 3. Germline V gene data show CDR1 as SEHNR and CDR2 as FQNEAQ (reference sequence). The CDR3 loop reads CASSQQGAETQYF. The CDR3 DNA reads TGTGCCAGCAGCCAACAGGGGGCTGAGACCCAGTACTTC.

The genes are TRBV13 and TRBJ2-5, with 8 bases lining up with TRBD2. This CDR3 comprises 17 residues. The V gene end was trimmed by 1 base and the J gene end by 0 bases; junction bases not matched to a gene: 7. The germline V gene has CDR1 PRHDT and CDR2 FYEKMQ (reference sequence). The DNA of the CDR3 is TGTGCCAGCAGCTTAGTAGGTCTAGCGGGTAACCAAGAGACCCAGTACTTC. Protein sequence: CASSLVGLAGNQETQYF.

The rearrangement links TRBV5-1 to TRBJ2-6, with 13 bases aligning to TRBD2. The germline CDR1 and CDR2 sequences are SGHRS and YFSETQ. V lost 2 bases to trimming and J lost 3 bases; unmatched junction nucleotides: 2. CDR3 length: 17 amino acids. CDR3 in amino acids: CASSLGLAGVGANVLTF. The CDR3 DNA is TGCGCCAGCAGCTTAGGACTAGCGGGAGTTGGGGCCAACGTCCTGACTTTC.

The CDR3 DNA reads TGCGCCAGCAGCTCCGGACAGATGAACACTGAAGCTTTCTTT. Amino acid sequence: CASSSGQMNTEAFF. This chain connects TRBV5-1 to TRBJ1-1; weak D call: TRBD1 (6 bases). Germline CDR1 is SGHRS and CDR2 is YFSETQ. The CDR3 covers 14 residues. The V end lost 3 bases, the J end lost 0 bases, and 9 bases lay between the germline ends.

The DNA of the CDR3 is TGTGCCACCAGTGATTTCGGGACAGGGGAAGTCAATGAGCAGTTCTTC. Residues: CATSDFGTGEVNEQFF. The chain carries TRBV24-1 and TRBJ2-1; 10 nucleotides line up with TRBD1. V shed 1 base, J shed 6 bases, and the junction held 5 bases outside the gene matches. Germline V CDR1 and CDR2: KGHDR, SFDVKD. This CDR3 region has 16 residues.

V usage is TRBV18 and J usage is TRBJ2-5, with 11 bases matching TRBD2. V lost 5 bases, J lost 1 base, and 9 bases stayed unmatched. CDR1 is KGHSH, CDR2 LQKENI, per germline. The CDR3 runs 17 residues. This CDR3 is CASSSNLAGGRQETQYF. CDR3 DNA: TGTGCCAGCTCATCGAACTTAGCGGGAGGGCGCCAAGAGACCCAGTACTTC.

This clone was found once. This chain uses TRBV4-1 with TRBJ1-4; 8 nucleotides match TRBD1. The CDR3 totals 15 residues. Unmatched junction bases numbered 4, after V lost 5 bases and J lost 2 bases. Germline values: CDR1 MGHRA, CDR2 YSYEKL. CDR3: CASSITGGTNEKLFF. The CDR3 nucleotides read TGCGCCAGCAGCATAACAGGGGGGACTAATGAAAAACTGTTTTTT.

The V call is TRBV5-1, the J call TRBJ2-1, with 14 nucleotides matching TRBD2. This CDR3 has 17 amino acids. V shed 3 bases and J 3 bases; nucleotides not matched to a gene: 5. Germline V lookup: CDR1 SGHRS, CDR2 YFSETQ. The CDR3 nucleotides are TGCGCCAGCAGCTGGACTAGCGGGGGGAGCCTCTACAATGAGCAGTTCTTC. This sequence encodes CASSWTSGGSLYNEQFF.

This rearrangement joins TRBV29-1 to TRBJ2-5; the D is unclear. Between the trimmed V and J ends, which lost 8 bases and 5 bases, there was a span of 12 bases. This CDR3 spans 11 amino acids. Germline V CDR1 and CDR2: SQVTM, ANQGSEA. In nucleotides, the CDR3 is TGCAGCTCCCAGGTTAGGGAGACCCAGTACTTC. This sequence encodes CSSQVRETQYF.